These 30 T cell receptor beta chains share one sample of origin, sequenced in a study of blood T cell repertoires in COVID-19. Using immunoSEQ multiplex PCR, the repertoire was profiled, and TCRdb retains in-frame clones only, with some absent. The profile shows approximately 260,000 clones, about 85% of them singletons. Sequencing was carried out using peripheral blood. These receptors were obtained from a man between 60 and 75 years old who had recovered from COVID-19.

This clone was found a few times. The gene calls are TRBV7-9 and TRBJ1-6; TRBD1 aligns across 10 bases. V gave up 5 bases and J gave up 9 bases; unmatched junction bases: 7. CDR1 and CDR2 (germline): SEHNR, FQNEAQ (reference sequence). The length of the CDR3 is 15 residues. This CDR3 is CASSPGQGPGSPLHF. Here the CDR3 DNA reads TGTGCCAGCAGCCCGGGACAGGGGCCGGGTTCACCCCTCCACTTT.

This clone was seen only a few times. The V gene is TRBV5-1, the J gene TRBJ2-2, with a tentative D call TRBD1 (6 bases). Looked up from germline, CDR1 is SGHRS and CDR2 is YFSETQ. This CDR3 spans 14 amino acids. The V end was cut by 4 bases, the J end by 4 bases, with 11 bases between. This CDR3 is CASSTNRVTGELFF. The CDR3 coding sequence is TGCGCCAGCAGCACGAACAGGGTCACCGGGGAGCTGTTTTTT.

V gene TRBV4-2 combines with J gene TRBJ1-6; D is possibly TRBD1 (5 bases). The CDR3 contains 15 residues. The ends were cut back, 0 bases at V and 9 bases at J, with 12 bases in the middle. CDR1 LGHNA and CDR2 YNFKEQ come from the germline V gene. The DNA for the CDR3 is TGTGCCAGCAGCCAAGATGGGGGGGGTGTTTCACCCCTCCACTTT. It codes for CASSQDGGGVSPLHF.

This chain joins TRBV6-1 and TRBJ1-2, with TRBD1 matching over 10 bases. V gave up 3 bases and J gave up 5 bases; unmatched junction bases: 12. CDR3 length equals 17 residues. Germline CDR1 reads MNHNS; CDR2 reads SASEGT. The CDR3 loop is CASSEMTGGAFDYGYTF. The CDR3 nucleotides read TGTGCCAGCAGTGAGATGACAGGGGGCGCCTTCGATTATGGCTACACCTTC.

CDR3 bases: TGTGCCAGCAGTTACTCGGGGGGAATGAACACTGAAGCTTTCTTT. Amino acid sequence: CASSYSGGMNTEAFF. The chain recombines TRBV6-5 with TRBJ1-1, with D perhaps TRBD1 (5 bases). CDR3 length: 15 amino acids. Trimming removed 0 bases from V and 0 bases from J, with 8 bases in between. CDR1 MNHEY and CDR2 SVGAGI come from the germline V gene.

The rearrangement links TRBV19 to TRBJ1-1; no reliable D call. The CDR3 loop spans 16 amino acids. V was pared by 3 bases and J by 0 bases, with 14 bases between. CDR1 and CDR2 from the germline V gene are LNHDA and SQIVND (reference sequence). CDR3: CASSMNLNFMNTEAFF. CDR3 coding DNA: TGTGCCAGTAGTATGAATTTAAACTTCATGAACACTGAAGCTTTCTTT.

The chain links TRBV6-5 to TRBJ2-2; no clear D. Between the trimmed V and J ends, which lost 5 bases and 3 bases, there was a span of 10 bases. The CDR3 runs 14 residues. The germline V gene encodes CDR1 MNHEY and CDR2 SVGAGI. The CDR3 reads CASSIRFYTGELFF. The CDR3, as DNA: TGTGCCAGCAGTATACGGTTTTACACCGGGGAGCTGTTTTTT.

This chain uses TRBV6-1 with TRBJ2-7, with D perhaps TRBD2 (7 bases). CDR3 length equals 16 residues. Germline values: CDR1 MNHNS, CDR2 SASEGT. The V and J ends lost 4 bases and 0 bases respectively, with 16 bases between them. CDR3 bases: TGTGCCAGCAGTGCACAGGGAGGGAGGTTCTCCTACGAGCAGTACTTC. Its protein is CASSAQGGRFSYEQYF.

The chain couples TRBV21-1 to TRBJ1-2; the table's D call, TRBD1, has no DNA check behind it. TRBV21-1 represents a pseudogene. The CDR3 extends over 13 amino acids. The CDR3 here is CAIHGQGHYGYTF. The CDR3 region has the DNA TGTGCCATACATGGACAGGGCCACTATGGCTACACCTTC.

This chain connects TRBV11-2 to TRBJ1-6; D might be TRBD1 (5 bases). This CDR3 is built from 14 residues. The germline V gene has CDR1 SGHAT and CDR2 FQNNGV. Trimming pared 3 bases from V and 6 bases from J, leaving 9 bases between. CDR3 sequence reads: CASSLGRTNSPLHF. CDR3 coding DNA: TGTGCCAGCAGCTTGGGGCGAACTAATTCACCCCTCCACTTT.

This CDR3 reads CASSLPSGLQAFF. In DNA, the CDR3 is TGTGCCAGCAGTTTACCCTCTGGCCTTCAAGCTTTCTTT. V is TRBV27 and J is TRBJ1-1, with unresolved D. The germline V gene encodes CDR1 MNHEY and CDR2 SMNVEV (reference sequence). This CDR3 is built from 13 residues. V lost 2 bases and J 9 bases, leaving 13 bases between the germline ends.

The genes are TRBV19 and TRBJ1-6; no reliable D call. The V gene's germline CDR1 is LNHDA and CDR2 SQIVND (reference sequence). Trimming removed 6 bases at V and 5 bases at J, with 14 bases between. CDR3 length: 15 residues. CDR3 coding DNA: TGTGCCAGTAGGACGAAGACGAGGAATAATTCACCCCTCCACTTT. Amino acid sequence: CASRTKTRNNSPLHF.

The chain joins TRBV11-3 to TRBJ2-2; 7 nucleotides align to TRBD1. With 5 bases clipped from V and 5 bases from J, the junction kept 5 bases outside the gene matches. This CDR3 is built from 14 residues. Germline lookup yields CDR1 SGHNT and CDR2 YENEEA. The CDR3 loop reads CASSDRDKTGELFF. In DNA, the CDR3 is TGTGCCAGCAGCGACAGGGATAAAACCGGGGAGCTGTTTTTT.

This clone was detected only once. The gene calls are TRBV6-6 and TRBJ2-1; 8 bases fit TRBD2. Per germline, CDR1 MNHNY and CDR2 SVGAGI (reference sequence). This CDR3 has 15 amino acids. V lost 5 bases and J lost 2; bases outside the gene matches: 5. This CDR3 reads CASSVGLDTYNEQFF. The CDR3 coding sequence is TGTGCCAGCAGTGTGGGACTAGATACCTACAATGAGCAGTTCTTC.

This clone is a singleton in its sample. The J gene is TRBJ1-2, the V gene TRBV15; D remains ambiguous. CDR1 and CDR2 (germline): LNHNV, YYDKDF (reference sequence). This CDR3 has 14 amino acids. V lost 5 bases to trimming and J lost 5 bases, with 15 bases between them. The CDR3 nucleotides are TGTGCCACCAGCTCGGACGGGAGATCGTATGGCTACACCTTC. Its protein product is CATSSDGRSYGYTF.

With regard to this clone: A much more abundant neighbour one base away suggests this may be a read error. The chain is built from TRBV19 and TRBJ1-5, with D perhaps matching TRBD1 (5 bases). The CDR3 consists of 13 residues. Germline lookup yields CDR1 LNHDA and CDR2 SQIVND (reference sequence). V lost 6 bases and J lost 2, with 8 bases in between. Written as DNA, the CDR3 is TGTGCCAGTAGAGTCAGGGGCAATCAGCCCCAGCATTTT. This sequence encodes CASRVRGNQPQHF.

The CDR3 protein is CASSPYVGYEQYF. The DNA for the CDR3 is TGCGCCAGCAGCCCATACGTCGGTTACGAGCAGTACTTC. The J gene is TRBJ2-7, the V gene TRBV4-1; D ambiguous. Germline CDR1 is MGHRA and CDR2 is YSYEKL. The V gene lost 4 bases and the J gene lost 4 bases, with 11 bases spanning the gap. The CDR3 contains 13 residues.

V usage is TRBV5-1 and J usage is TRBJ2-2; 14 positions match TRBD2. CDR3 size: 17 residues. V lost 3 bases to trimming and J lost 0 bases; unmatched junction nucleotides: 1. Germline CDR1 and CDR2: SGHRS and YFSETQ. CDR3 nucleotides: TGCGCCAGCAGCTCGGGACTAGCGGGGGCGAACACCGGGGAGCTGTTTTTT. Its translation is CASSSGLAGANTGELFF.

This chain uses TRBV27 with TRBJ1-2; TRBD1 might be the D (6 bases). V was clipped by 8 bases and J by 4 bases, with 17 bases between them. CDR3 length: 14 amino acids. Germline values: CDR1 MNHEY, CDR2 SMNVEV (reference sequence). CDR3 loop: CASGIPGHTYGYTF. In nucleotides, the CDR3 is TGTGCCAGCGGAATTCCGGGACACACCTATGGCTACACCTTC.

V and J are TRBV10-2 and TRBJ2-7; TRBD1 aligns across 7 bases. The CDR3 is 12 residues long. V lost 8 bases and J lost 5; bases outside the gene matches: 6. Germline CDR1 reads WSHSY; CDR2 reads SAAADI. CDR3 protein: CASVDRLNEQYV. CDR3 DNA: TGCGCCAGCGTGGACAGGTTGAACGAGCAGTACGTC.

The chain is built from TRBV30 and TRBJ1-4, with 11 bases matching TRBD1. After removal of 1 base from V and 7 bases from J, the junction contained 14 bases not matched to a gene. The CDR3 totals 18 residues. CDR1 GTSNPN and CDR2 SVGIG come from the germline V gene (reference sequence). The CDR3 nucleotides are TGTGCCTGGAGTGCGCTAAGTTACTTGGGACAGGGGGGTGAAAAACTGTTTTTT. This gives the protein CAWSALSYLGQGGEKLFF.

The chain has TRBV15 and TRBJ2-2; the D gene is possibly TRBD2 (5 bases). Germline CDR1 is LNHNV and CDR2 is YYDKDF (reference sequence). The V gene lost 6 bases and the J gene lost 2 bases, with 10 bases spanning the gap. The CDR3 runs 14 residues. The CDR3 sequence is CATRRAVNTGELFF. CDR3 nucleotides: TGTGCCACCAGGAGGGCGGTAAACACCGGGGAGCTGTTTTTT.

V usage is TRBV11-3 and J usage is TRBJ2-3; D not certain. V was cut by 0 bases and J by 9 bases, with 10 bases left in between. The CDR3 has 13 amino acids. The V gene's germline CDR1 is SGHNT and CDR2 YENEEA. CDR3 nucleotides: TGTGCCAGCAGCTTAGAAGGCTACAGCACGCAGTATTTT. Its protein product is CASSLEGYSTQYF.

This chain links TRBV30 with TRBJ1-1, with D possibly TRBD1 on 6 matching bases. The CDR3 runs 14 residues. V was cut by 4 bases and J by 0 bases, with 12 bases left in between. Germline assignment: CDR1 GTSNPN and CDR2 SVGIG (reference sequence). CDR3 nucleotides: TGTGCCTGGACCGCCAGGGGCCTGAACACTGAAGCTTTCTTT. This translates into CAWTARGLNTEAFF.

In nucleotides, the CDR3 is TGTGCCTGGAGTCCCCAGGGGAACTATGGCTACACCTTC. This gives the protein CAWSPQGNYGYTF. The genes are TRBV30 and TRBJ1-2; a possible D gene is TRBD1 (6 bases). This CDR3 comprises 13 residues. Germline-derived CDR1 and CDR2 are GTSNPN and SVGIG (reference sequence). With 2 bases removed from V and 2 bases from J, the gap between germline ends came to 9 bases. Full variable domain (rest looked up from reference TRBV30 and TRBJ1-2): SQTIHQWPATLVQPVGSPLSLECTVEGTSNPNLYWYRQAAGRGLQLLFYSVGIGQISSEVPQNLSASRPQDRQFILSSKKLLLSDSGFYLCAWSPQGNYGYTFGSGTRLTVV.

V gene TRBV2 combines with J gene TRBJ1-2; D may be TRBD1 (6 bases). Germline V lookup: CDR1 SNHLY, CDR2 FYNNEI. The CDR3 runs to 13 residues. V lost 5 bases to trimming and J lost 2 bases, with 9 bases between them. The CDR3, as DNA: TGTGCCAGCAGTCCCCAGGGGAACTATGGCTACACCTTC. Its translation: CASSPQGNYGYTF.

The CDR3, as DNA: TGTGCCAGCAGCCACGAGGGGGACACCGGGGAGCTGTTTTTT. Its protein product is CASSHEGDTGELFF. The rearrangement links TRBV4-2 to TRBJ2-2; D is possibly TRBD1 (6 bases). The CDR3 loop spans 14 amino acids. V lost 3 bases and J lost 3, with 8 bases in between. Germline loops: CDR1 LGHNA, CDR2 YNFKEQ.

The chain recombines TRBV5-4 with TRBJ2-1; 9 bases fit TRBD1. J gave up 3 bases and V 4 bases, and 5 bases lay outside the gene matches. CDR3 size: 15 residues. The germline CDR1 and CDR2 sequences are SGHNT and YYREEE (reference sequence). The CDR3 DNA follows: TGTGCCAGCAGCGACGGGACAGGGAACTACAATGAGCAGTTCTTC. Protein product: CASSDGTGNYNEQFF.

The sample holds a few counts of this clone. The J gene is TRBJ1-2, the V gene TRBV5-4; TRBD1 is a possible D gene (5 bases). V was clipped by 4 bases and J by 2 bases, with 18 bases between them. CDR1 is SGHNT and CDR2 is YYREEE in the germline V gene (reference sequence). This CDR3 region has 16 residues. The CDR3 reads CASSMGGGRQNYGYTF. The CDR3, as DNA: TGTGCCAGCAGCATGGGGGGAGGGAGACAGAACTATGGCTACACCTTC.

The chain is built from TRBV6-1 and TRBJ1-5; 8 bases align to TRBD1. After removal of 2 bases from V and 0 bases from J, the junction contained 12 bases not matched to a gene. This CDR3 is 19 amino acids long. Germline lookup yields CDR1 MNHNS and CDR2 SASEGT. This CDR3 reads CASSERQGPIRGSNQPQHF. Written as DNA, the CDR3 is TGTGCCAGCAGTGAACGACAGGGGCCGATACGGGGTAGCAATCAGCCCCAGCATTTT.